These 5 T cell receptor beta chains came from one sample sequenced in a study of T cells in Graves' hyperthyroidism and ophthalmopathy. RNA transcripts provided the source from which TCR beta CDR3 regions were amplified. HTBI primers were the set used in a first-round RT-PCR of the TCR CDR3. TCRdb processed the multiplex PCR reads anew with MiXCR; each CDR3 protein has one entry. The data contain about 290,000 distinct CDR3 sequences, about 15% of them singletons. Sequences were obtained from blood. The receptor set was obtained from a woman in her sixties or seventies with Graves' ophthalmopathy.

The J gene is TRBJ2-1, the V gene TRBV28, with 13 bases identical to TRBD2. With V trimmed by 6 bases and J by 8 bases, 16 bases remained unmatched. Germline V gives CDR1 MDHEN, CDR2 SYDVKM. This CDR3 comprises 18 residues. CDR3 protein: CASRLRLAGGFVMDEQFF. In DNA form, the CDR3 reads TGTGCCAGCAGACTTCGACTAGCGGGAGGCTTCGTGATGGATGAGCAGTTCTTC.

The genes are TRBV4-1 and TRBJ1-4, with D possibly being TRBD1 (5 bases). The V and J ends lost 2 bases and 8 bases respectively, with 18 bases between them. The length of the CDR3 is 16 residues. From germline, CDR1 is MGHRA and CDR2 YSYEKL. The CDR3 spells CASSQFWGDLREKLFF. The CDR3 DNA is TGCGCCAGCAGCCAATTTTGGGGGGACCTGAGGGAAAAACTGTTTTTT.

This clonotype was detected ten times or more. The chain is built from TRBV2 and TRBJ1-2; D is ambiguous. The CDR3 is 14 residues long. Between the trimmed V and J ends, which lost 0 bases and 4 bases, there was a span of 9 bases. Looked up from germline, CDR1 is SNHLY and CDR2 is FYNNEI. The CDR3 sequence: CASSEARSSYGYTF. As DNA, the CDR3 is TGTGCCAGCAGTGAAGCGCGTAGCAGCTATGGCTACACCTTC.

The gene calls are TRBV7-2 and TRBJ1-4; 11 bases match TRBD1. The CDR3 has 19 amino acids. The germline V gene encodes CDR1 SGHTA and CDR2 FQGNSA. V shed 5 bases, J shed 4 bases, and the junction held 15 bases outside the gene matches. The DNA for the CDR3 is TGTGCCAGCAGCCCCCTGGACAGGGGGCGCGGAGGGGGTAATGAAAAACTGTTTTTT. It specifies CASSPLDRGRGGGNEKLFF.

This clonotype has ten or more counts. The V gene is TRBV6-1, the J gene TRBJ1-2, with D perhaps matching TRBD1 (6 bases). Germline CDR1 is MNHNS and CDR2 is SASEGT. The CDR3 length is 14 residues. The V and J ends lost 5 bases and 6 bases respectively, with 16 bases between them. CDR3 loop: CASSYAGGRDGYTF. CDR3 nucleotides: TGTGCCAGCAGTTACGCGGGGGGCCGCGATGGCTACACCTTC.